Following are 5 T cell receptor beta chains from one sample sequenced in a study of blood T cells in healthy people across ages. The authors ran a second PCR of 7 to 11 cycles using a sample-barcoded 5' primer and a J-beta primer mix. TCRdb analysed the 5' RACE reads with MiXCR anew, one entry per CDR3 protein. Of fewer than 950,000 distinct CDR3 sequences in the sample, under 40% were seen once. The sample consisted of blood. The receptors were gathered from a young man in good health.

There are many counts of this clonotype. The gene calls are TRBV5-5 and TRBJ2-5; D assignment may be TRBD1 or TRBD2 (5 bases each). There are 15 residues in the CDR3. Trimming pared 4 bases from V and 1 base from J, leaving 14 bases between. Germline CDR1 SGHKS, CDR2 YYEKEE (reference sequence). CDR3 bases: TGTGCCAGCAGCGGTCCCGGGACCCTCCAAGAGACCCAGTACTTC. The encoded protein is CASSGPGTLQETQYF.

V is TRBV25-1 and J is TRBJ1-4, with 7 bases identical to TRBD1. CDR3 size: 17 residues. V trimming: 4 bases; J trimming: 0 bases; junction bases outside the gene matches: 8. Germline assignment: CDR1 MGHDK and CDR2 SYGVNS. The CDR3 region is CASSAPGGKSTNEKLFF. DNA of the CDR3: TGTGCCAGCAGTGCCCCAGGGGGAAAATCAACTAATGAAAAACTGTTTTTT.

This clonotype appeared many times. The chain couples TRBV12-3 or TRBV12-4 to TRBJ2-3; no reliable D call. The germline V and J ends were trimmed by 7 bases and 1 base, with 9 bases remaining between them. This CDR3 comprises 13 residues. Here the CDR3 DNA reads TGTGCCAGCAAGGACGGCCGCACAGATACGCAGTATTTT. Its protein product is CASKDGRTDTQYF.

The V gene is TRBV11-2, the J gene TRBJ2-7; no firm D call. The CDR3 covers 15 residues. CDR1 and CDR2 (germline): SGHAT, FQNNGV. V was trimmed by 5 bases and J by 0 bases, leaving 14 bases between them. The CDR3 DNA is TGTGCCAGCAGCCGACCGGACCCAAACTCCTACGAGCAGTACTTC. It is translated as CASSRPDPNSYEQYF.

The chain carries TRBV6-5 and TRBJ2-7, with D uncertain. The CDR3 is 16 residues long. Germline CDR1 and CDR2: MNHEY and SVGAGI. V shed 4 bases and J shed 6 bases, with 22 bases lying between them. CDR3 sequence (DNA): TGTGCCAGCAGTTCACAACCCGGGTCTACCCCGGCCGAGCAGTACTTC. Its protein is CASSSQPGSTPAEQYF.